These 13 T cell receptor beta chains came from one sample sequenced in a study of blood T cell repertoires in COVID-19. The data were produced by immunoSEQ multiplex PCR, yet TCRdb's version contains in-frame clones alone and is incomplete. This sample has about 260,000 clones, with 75% to 90% found just once. The sequencing sample was made of peripheral blood. The receptor set was obtained from a man aged 25-45 years with active or convalescent COVID-19.

The rearrangement links TRBV7-7 to TRBJ2-3; D is uncertain. This CDR3 contains 14 residues. Germline V gives CDR1 SSHAT, CDR2 FNYEAQ (reference sequence). The germline V and J ends were trimmed by 3 bases and 5 bases, with 12 bases remaining between them. CDR3 in amino acids: CASSLTATGDTQYF. CDR3 nucleotide sequence: TGTGCCAGCAGCTTGACTGCGACGGGAGATACGCAGTATTTT. The full variable domain, with the rest looked up from reference TRBV7-7 and TRBJ2-3, is GAGVSQSPRYKVTKRGQDVTLRCDPISSHATLYWYQQALGQGPEFLTYFNYEAQPDKSGLPSDRFSAERPEGSISTLTIQRTEQRDSAMYRCASSLTATGDTQYFGPGTRLTVL.

This clone has a single count. The rearrangement joins TRBV5-1 to TRBJ2-5, with a possible D match to TRBD1 (6 bases). The ends were cut back, 4 bases at V and 4 bases at J, with 17 bases in the middle. Germline V gene sequence: CDR1 SGHRS, CDR2 YFSETQ. The CDR3 loop spans 15 amino acids. This CDR3 reads CASSAYGGRGETQYF. As DNA, the CDR3 is TGCGCCAGCAGCGCGTATGGTGGCAGGGGAGAGACCCAGTACTTC. Full variable domain (rest looked up from reference TRBV5-1 and TRBJ2-5): KAGVTQTPRYLIKTRGQQVTLSCSPISGHRSVSWYQQTPGQGLQFLFEYFSETQRNKGNFPGRFSGRQFSNSRSEMNVSTLELGDSALYLCASSAYGGRGETQYFGPGTRLLVL.

The V gene is TRBV3-1 (or the pseudogene TRBV3-2), the J gene TRBJ1-1; 7 positions match TRBD1. V lost 4 bases, J lost 1 base, and 9 bases stayed unmatched. There are 16 residues in the CDR3. Germline CDR1 and CDR2: LGHDT and YNNKEL (reference sequence). CDR3 region: CASSPQWTGPNTEAFF. As DNA, the CDR3 is TGTGCCAGCAGCCCTCAATGGACAGGACCGAACACTGAAGCTTTCTTT.

This clone is a singleton in its sample. The chain combines TRBV2 with TRBJ1-2; TRBD1 aligns across 8 bases. The CDR3 consists of 14 residues. Germline V lookup: CDR1 SNHLY, CDR2 FYNNEI. V trimming: 6 bases; J trimming: 4 bases; junction bases outside the gene matches: 7. CDR3 DNA sequence: TGTGCCAGCAGCTTGGACAGGGTTTTCTATGGCTACACCTTC. Translating gives CASSLDRVFYGYTF.

The sample holds a few counts of this clone. The V call is TRBV11-2, the J call TRBJ1-2; 7 positions agree with TRBD1. The CDR3 is made up of 19 amino acids. With V trimmed by 2 bases and J by 1 base, 16 bases remained unmatched. CDR1 and CDR2 from the germline V gene are SGHAT and FQNNGV. DNA of the CDR3: TGTGCCAGCAGCTTATTTCCCCGGGGACAGATCCAAGTTAACTATGGCTACACCTTC. Its translation is CASSLFPRGQIQVNYGYTF. The variable domain in full, with the rest retrieved from reference TRBV11-2 and TRBJ1-2, is EAGVAQSPRYKIIEKRQSVAFWCNPISGHATLYWYQQILGQGPKLLIQFQNNGVVDDSQLPKDRFSAERLKGVDSTLKIQPAKLEDSAVYLCASSLFPRGQIQVNYGYTFGSGTRLTVV.

The chain recombines TRBV10-2 with TRBJ1-3, with 7 bases identical to TRBD1. V was pared by 0 bases and J by 0 bases, with 2 bases of the junction left unmatched. The germline V gene encodes CDR1 WSHSY and CDR2 SAAADI. This CDR3 comprises 16 residues. Here the CDR3 DNA reads TGCGCCAGCAGTGAGTCTTGGGACAGCTCTGGAAACACCATATATTTT. Its translation is CASSESWDSSGNTIYF.

This clone was seen a handful of times. The CDR3 sequence is CASSSGESNQPQHF. The CDR3 DNA is TGTGCCAGCAGTTCCGGGGAAAGCAATCAGCCCCAGCATTTT. The gene calls are TRBV6-5 and TRBJ1-5; D is ambiguous. Trimming shortened V by 4 bases and J by 1 base, and 8 bases separated the two germline ends. Germline-derived CDR1 and CDR2 are MNHEY and SVGAGI. The CDR3 is made up of 14 amino acids.

The rearrangement joins TRBV10-1 to TRBJ2-3; TRBD2 matches 9 bases. The CDR3 totals 14 residues. Germline V lookup: CDR1 WNHNN, CDR2 SYGVQD (reference sequence). Trimming took 5 bases from V and 2 from J; bases not matched to a gene: 2. This CDR3 is CASSLAGATDTQYF. As DNA, the CDR3 is TGCGCCAGCAGTTTAGCGGGGGCCACAGATACGCAGTATTTT.

The rearrangement joins TRBV3-1 (or the pseudogene TRBV3-2) to TRBJ1-2, with unresolved D. Trimming left V 4 bases short and J 7 bases short, with 13 bases between. This CDR3 spans 13 amino acids. CDR1 is LGHDT, CDR2 YNNKEL, per germline (reference sequence). The CDR3 region is CASSLELRGGYTF. In DNA form, the CDR3 reads TGTGCCAGCAGCCTCGAGCTCCGGGGTGGCTACACCTTC.

The chain links TRBV5-1 to TRBJ2-3, with TRBD2 matching 7 bases. Germline trimming cut 4 bases from V and 1 base from J; bases unmatched to any gene: 9. Germline CDR1 reads SGHRS; CDR2 reads YFSETQ. The CDR3 spans 16 residues. CDR3 coding DNA: TGCGCCAGCAGCCCAAATTTAAGCGGGGGCACAGATACGCAGTATTTT. Translated: CASSPNLSGGTDTQYF.

The chain is built from TRBV6-2 or TRBV6-3 and TRBJ2-7; 9 bases align to TRBD2. The V gene end was trimmed by 2 bases and the J gene end by 4 bases; junction bases not matched to a gene: 9. The CDR3 runs to 16 residues. CDR1 and CDR2 (germline): MNHEY, SVGEGT. The CDR3 region is CASSYPAGGPGYEQYF. CDR3 nucleotides: TGTGCCAGCAGTTACCCGGCGGGGGGGCCCGGTTACGAGCAGTACTTC.

The chain employs TRBV4-1 and TRBJ1-1, with TRBD1 matching 7 bases. This CDR3 region has 14 residues. Germline V gene data show CDR1 as MGHRA and CDR2 as YSYEKL. After removal of 2 bases from V and 10 bases from J, the junction contained 10 bases not matched to a gene. CDR3 sequence: CASSQTTGIVGAFF. In DNA, the CDR3 is TGCGCCAGCAGCCAAACGACAGGGATCGTTGGAGCTTTCTTT.

The table lists this clone with a count of one. This rearrangement joins TRBV27 to TRBJ2-7, with TRBD2 matching over 7 bases. Germline V gene sequence: CDR1 MNHEY, CDR2 SMNVEV (reference sequence). J was trimmed by 7 bases and V by 5 bases; bases with no gene match: 17. The CDR3 loop spans 16 amino acids. CDR3 in amino acids: CASSPNRSGVGREQYF. Here the CDR3 DNA reads TGTGCCAGCAGTCCCAATCGCAGCGGGGTGGGAAGGGAGCAGTACTTC.